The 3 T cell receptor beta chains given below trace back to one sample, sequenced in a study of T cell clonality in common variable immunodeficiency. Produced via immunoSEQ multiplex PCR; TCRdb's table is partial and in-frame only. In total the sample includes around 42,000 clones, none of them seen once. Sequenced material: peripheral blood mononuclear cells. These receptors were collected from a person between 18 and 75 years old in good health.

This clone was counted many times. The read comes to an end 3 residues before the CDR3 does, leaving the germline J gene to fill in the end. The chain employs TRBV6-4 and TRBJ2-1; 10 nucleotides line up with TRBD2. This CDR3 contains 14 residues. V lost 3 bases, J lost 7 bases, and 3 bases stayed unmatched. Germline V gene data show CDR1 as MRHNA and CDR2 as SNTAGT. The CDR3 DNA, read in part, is TGTGCCAGCAGTGATAGCGGGAGGTTTAATGAG. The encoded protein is CASSDSGRFNE. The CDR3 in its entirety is CASSDSGRFNEQFF.

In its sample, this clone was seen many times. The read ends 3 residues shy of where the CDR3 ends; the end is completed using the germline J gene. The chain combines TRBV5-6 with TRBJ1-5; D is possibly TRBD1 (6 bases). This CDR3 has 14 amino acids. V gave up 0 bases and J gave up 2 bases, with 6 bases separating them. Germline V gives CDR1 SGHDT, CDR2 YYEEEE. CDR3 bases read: TGTGCCAGCAGCTTGGCAGGGGGCAATCAGCCC. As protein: CASSLAGGNQP. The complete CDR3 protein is CASSLAGGNQPQHF. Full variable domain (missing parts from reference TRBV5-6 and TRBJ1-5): DAGVTQSPTHLIKTRGQQVTLRCSPKSGHDTVSWYQQALGQGPQFIFQYYEEEERQRGNFPDRFSGHQFPNYSSELNVNALLLGDSALYLCASSLAGGNQPQHFGDGTRLSIL.

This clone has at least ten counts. CDR3 DNA, as far as it was read: TGTGCCAGCAGTTACTCCGGACAGGGAGTAGGTCAGCCC. It is translated as CASSYSGQGVGQP. The whole CDR3 is CASSYSGQGVGQPQHF. The rearrangement joins TRBV6-2 or TRBV6-3 to TRBJ1-5; 8 bases are shared with TRBD1. Sequencing ends 3 residues short of the CDR3 end; the germline J gene provides the rest. V trimming: 0 bases; J trimming: 6 bases; junction bases outside the gene matches: 7. The CDR3 has 16 residues. Germline-derived CDR1 and CDR2 are MNHEY and SVGEGT.